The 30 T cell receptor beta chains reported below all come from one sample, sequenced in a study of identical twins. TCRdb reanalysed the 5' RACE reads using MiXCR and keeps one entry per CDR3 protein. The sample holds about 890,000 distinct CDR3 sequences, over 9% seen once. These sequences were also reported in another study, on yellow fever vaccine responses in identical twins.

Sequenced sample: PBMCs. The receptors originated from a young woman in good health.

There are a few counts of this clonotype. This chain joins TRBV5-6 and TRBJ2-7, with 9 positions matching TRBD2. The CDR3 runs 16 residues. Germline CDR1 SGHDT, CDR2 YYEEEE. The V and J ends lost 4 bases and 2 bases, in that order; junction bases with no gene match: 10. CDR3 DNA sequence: TGTGCCAGCAGCGGAGGGTGGCTAGCGGGAACCTACGAGCAGTACTTC. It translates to CASSGGWLAGTYEQYF.

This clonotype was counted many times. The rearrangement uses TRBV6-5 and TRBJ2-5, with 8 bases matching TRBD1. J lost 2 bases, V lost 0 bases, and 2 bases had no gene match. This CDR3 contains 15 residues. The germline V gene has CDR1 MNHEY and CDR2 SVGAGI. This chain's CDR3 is CASSYSGQGQETQYF. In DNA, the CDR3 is TGTGCCAGCAGTTACTCAGGACAGGGTCAAGAGACCCAGTACTTC.

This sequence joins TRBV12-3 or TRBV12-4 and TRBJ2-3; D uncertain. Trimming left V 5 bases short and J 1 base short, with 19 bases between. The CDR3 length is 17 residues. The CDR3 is CASSPPSSRGGTDTQYF. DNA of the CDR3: TGTGCCAGCAGTCCCCCCTCCAGCCGCGGAGGCACAGATACGCAGTATTTT.

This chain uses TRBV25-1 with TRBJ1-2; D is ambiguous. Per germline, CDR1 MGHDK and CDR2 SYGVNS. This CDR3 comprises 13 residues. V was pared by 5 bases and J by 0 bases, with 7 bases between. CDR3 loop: CASSWGSNYGYTF. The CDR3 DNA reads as TGTGCCAGCAGTTGGGGATCTAACTATGGCTACACCTTC.

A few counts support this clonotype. The CDR3 bases are TGTGCCAGCAGTTACACCTTGGACAGCTACACAGATACGCAGTATTTT. Protein product: CASSYTLDSYTDTQYF. J is TRBJ2-3 and V is TRBV6-5; D perhaps matches TRBD1 (6 bases). The CDR3 loop spans 16 amino acids. Trimming took 2 bases from V and 2 from J, leaving 14 bases between them. Germline V gene lookup returns CDR1 MNHEY and CDR2 SVGAGI.

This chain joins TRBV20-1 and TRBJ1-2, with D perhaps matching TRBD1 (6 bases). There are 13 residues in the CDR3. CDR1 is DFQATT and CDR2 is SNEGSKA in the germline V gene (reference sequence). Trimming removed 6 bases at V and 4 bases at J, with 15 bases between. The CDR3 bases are TGCAGTGCAAACCCCGGCAGGGGCTATGGCTACACCTTC. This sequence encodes CSANPGRGYGYTF.

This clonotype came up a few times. CDR3 DNA: TGCAGTGCTAGAGAATGGCAGGGAAGTGGCTACACCTTC. It encodes CSAREWQGSGYTF. J is TRBJ1-2 and V is TRBV20-1, with TRBD1 as a possible D gene (5 bases). This CDR3 is built from 13 residues. Trimming took off 0 bases at V and 7 bases at J, with 12 bases between the two ends. Germline V gives CDR1 DFQATT, CDR2 SNEGSKA (reference sequence).

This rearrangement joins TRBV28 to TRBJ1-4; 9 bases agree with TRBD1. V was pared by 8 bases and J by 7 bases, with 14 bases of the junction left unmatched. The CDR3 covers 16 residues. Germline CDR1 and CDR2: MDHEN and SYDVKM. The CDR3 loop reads CASAFQRGTGSEKLFF. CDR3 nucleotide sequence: TGTGCCAGCGCTTTTCAAAGGGGGACAGGGTCTGAAAAACTGTTTTTT.

The CDR3 spells CASRRQGTGTDTQYF. Written as DNA, the CDR3 is TGTGCCAGCCGACGACAGGGGACGGGCACAGATACGCAGTATTTT. The chain uses TRBV28 and TRBJ2-3; 8 nucleotides agree with TRBD1. V lost 8 bases, J lost 1 base, and 8 bases stayed unmatched. The CDR3 sequence is 15 residues long. CDR1 is MDHEN and CDR2 is SYDVKM in the germline V gene.

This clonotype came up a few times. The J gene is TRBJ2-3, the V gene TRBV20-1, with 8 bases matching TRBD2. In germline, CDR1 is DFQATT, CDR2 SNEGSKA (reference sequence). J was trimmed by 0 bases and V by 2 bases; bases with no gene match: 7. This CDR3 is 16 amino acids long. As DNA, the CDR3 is TGCAGTGCTAGACAGGAATTAGCGGGGAGCACAGATACGCAGTATTTT. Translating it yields CSARQELAGSTDTQYF.

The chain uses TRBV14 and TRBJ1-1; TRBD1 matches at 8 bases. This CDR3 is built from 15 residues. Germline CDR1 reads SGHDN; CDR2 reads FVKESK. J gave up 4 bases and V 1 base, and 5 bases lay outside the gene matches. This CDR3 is CASSQGAGGITEAFF. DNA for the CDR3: TGTGCCAGCAGCCAAGGGGCAGGGGGCATCACTGAAGCTTTCTTT.

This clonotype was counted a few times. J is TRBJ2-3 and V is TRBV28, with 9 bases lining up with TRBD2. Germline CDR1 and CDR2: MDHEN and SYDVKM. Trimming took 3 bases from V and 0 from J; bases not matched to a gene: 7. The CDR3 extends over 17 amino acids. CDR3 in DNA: TGTGCCAGCAGTTTGTTGTGGCTAGCGGGGAGCACAGATACGCAGTATTTT. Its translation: CASSLLWLAGSTDTQYF.

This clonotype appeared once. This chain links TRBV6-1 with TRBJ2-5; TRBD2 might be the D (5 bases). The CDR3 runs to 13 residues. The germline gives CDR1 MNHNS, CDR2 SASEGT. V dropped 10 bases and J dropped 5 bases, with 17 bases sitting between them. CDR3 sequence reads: CATLLGIWETQYF. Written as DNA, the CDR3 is TGTGCCACCCTACTAGGAATTTGGGAGACCCAGTACTTC.

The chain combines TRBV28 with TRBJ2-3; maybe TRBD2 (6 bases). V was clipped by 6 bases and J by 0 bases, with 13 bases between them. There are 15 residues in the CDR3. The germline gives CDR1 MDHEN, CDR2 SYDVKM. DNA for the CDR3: TGTGCCAGCAGGGGTGCGGGACGGAGCACAGATACGCAGTATTTT. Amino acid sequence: CASRGAGRSTDTQYF.

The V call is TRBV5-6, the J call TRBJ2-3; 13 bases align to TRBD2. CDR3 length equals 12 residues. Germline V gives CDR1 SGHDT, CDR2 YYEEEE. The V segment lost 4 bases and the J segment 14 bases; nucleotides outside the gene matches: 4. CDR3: CASSGTSGVRYF. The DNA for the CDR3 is TGTGCCAGCAGCGGGACTAGCGGGGTGCGGTATTTT.

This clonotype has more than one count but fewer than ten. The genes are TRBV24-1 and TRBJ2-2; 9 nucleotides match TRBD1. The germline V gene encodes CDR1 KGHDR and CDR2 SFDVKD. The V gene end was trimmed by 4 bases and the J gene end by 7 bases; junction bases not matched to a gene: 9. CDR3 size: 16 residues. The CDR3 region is CATSDLGQGTVGELFF. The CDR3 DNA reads TGTGCCACCAGTGACCTGGGACAGGGAACTGTCGGGGAGCTGTTTTTT.

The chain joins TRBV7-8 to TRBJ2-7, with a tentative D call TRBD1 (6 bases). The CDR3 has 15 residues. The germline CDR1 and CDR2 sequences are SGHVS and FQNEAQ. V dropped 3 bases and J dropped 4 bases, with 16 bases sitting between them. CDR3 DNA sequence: TGTGCCAGCAGCTTTTGGCCATCCGGACAGTACGAGCAGTACGTC. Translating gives CASSFWPSGQYEQYV.

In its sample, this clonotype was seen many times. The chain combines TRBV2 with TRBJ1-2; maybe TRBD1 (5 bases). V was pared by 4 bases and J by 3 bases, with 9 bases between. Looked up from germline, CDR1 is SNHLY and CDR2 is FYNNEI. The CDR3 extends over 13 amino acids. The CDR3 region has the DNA TGTGCCAGCAGTGTTGGGGGGGACTATGGCTACACCTTC. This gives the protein CASSVGGDYGYTF.

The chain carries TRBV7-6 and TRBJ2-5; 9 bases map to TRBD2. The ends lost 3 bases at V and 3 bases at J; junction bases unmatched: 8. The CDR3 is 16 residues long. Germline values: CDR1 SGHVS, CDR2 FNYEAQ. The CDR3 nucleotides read TGTGCCAGCAGCTTTGGCTTAGCGGGGGCGAAAGAGACCCAGTACTTC. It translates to CASSFGLAGAKETQYF. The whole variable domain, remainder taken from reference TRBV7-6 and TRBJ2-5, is GAGVSQSPRYKVTKRGQDVALRCDPISGHVSLYWYRQALGQGPEFLTYFNYEAQQDKSGLPNDRFSAERPEGSISTLTIQRTEQRDSAMYRCASSFGLAGAKETQYFGPGTRLLVL.

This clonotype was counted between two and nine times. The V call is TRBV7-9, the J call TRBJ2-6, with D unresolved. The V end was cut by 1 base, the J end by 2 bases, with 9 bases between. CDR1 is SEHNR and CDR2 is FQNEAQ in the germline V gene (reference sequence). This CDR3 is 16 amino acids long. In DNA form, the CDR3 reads TGTGCCAGCAGCTTAGGGCAGCATACTGGGGCCAACGTCCTGACTTTC. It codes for CASSLGQHTGANVLTF.

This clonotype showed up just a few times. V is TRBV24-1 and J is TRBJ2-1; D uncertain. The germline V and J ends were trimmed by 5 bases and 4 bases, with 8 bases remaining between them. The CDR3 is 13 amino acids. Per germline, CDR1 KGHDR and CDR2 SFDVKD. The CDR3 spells CATSGNWYNEQFF. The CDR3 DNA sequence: TGTGCCACCAGTGGTAATTGGTACAATGAGCAGTTCTTC.

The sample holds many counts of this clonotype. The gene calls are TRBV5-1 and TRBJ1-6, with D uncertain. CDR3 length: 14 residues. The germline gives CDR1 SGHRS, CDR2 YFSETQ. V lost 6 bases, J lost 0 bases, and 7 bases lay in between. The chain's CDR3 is CASNNGSYNSPLHF. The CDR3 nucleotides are TGCGCCAGCAATAATGGCTCCTATAATTCACCCCTCCACTTT.

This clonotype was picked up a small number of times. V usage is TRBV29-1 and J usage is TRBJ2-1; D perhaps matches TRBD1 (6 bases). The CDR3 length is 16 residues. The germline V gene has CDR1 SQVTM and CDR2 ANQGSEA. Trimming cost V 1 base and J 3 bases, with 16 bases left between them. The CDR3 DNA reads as TGCAGCGTTGAAGGAACACAGGGAATTGGCTACAATGAGCAGTTCTTC. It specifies CSVEGTQGIGYNEQFF.

CDR3: CASSLALGLVNEQFF. The DNA of the CDR3 is TGTGCCAGCAGCTTAGCGCTAGGACTAGTCAATGAGCAGTTCTTC. The chain uses TRBV7-8 and TRBJ2-1; 7 positions match TRBD2. This CDR3 has 15 residues. The germline V gene has CDR1 SGHVS and CDR2 FQNEAQ. J lost 6 bases, V lost 0 bases, and 5 bases had no gene match.

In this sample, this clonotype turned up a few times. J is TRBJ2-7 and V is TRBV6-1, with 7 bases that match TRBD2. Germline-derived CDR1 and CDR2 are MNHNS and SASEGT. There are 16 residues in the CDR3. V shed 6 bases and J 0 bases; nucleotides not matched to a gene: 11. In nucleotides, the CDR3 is TGTGCCAGCAGCCACACTAGCGCCTTAAGCTCCTACGAGCAGTACTTC. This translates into CASSHTSALSSYEQYF.

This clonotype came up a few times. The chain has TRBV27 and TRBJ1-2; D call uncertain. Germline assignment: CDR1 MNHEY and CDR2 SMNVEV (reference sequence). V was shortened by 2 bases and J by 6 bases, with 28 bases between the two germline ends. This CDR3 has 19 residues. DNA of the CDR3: TGTGCCAGCAGTTTACAAGGCGTGGGAGAGGGATGGGGAATTAATGGCTACACCTTC. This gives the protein CASSLQGVGEGWGINGYTF.

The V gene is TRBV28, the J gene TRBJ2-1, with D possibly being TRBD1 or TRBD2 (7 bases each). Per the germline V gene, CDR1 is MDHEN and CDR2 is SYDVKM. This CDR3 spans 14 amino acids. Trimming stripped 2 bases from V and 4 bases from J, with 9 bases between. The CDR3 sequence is CASSLQGGYNEQFF. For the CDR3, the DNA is TGTGCCAGCAGTTTACAGGGGGGGTACAATGAGCAGTTCTTC.

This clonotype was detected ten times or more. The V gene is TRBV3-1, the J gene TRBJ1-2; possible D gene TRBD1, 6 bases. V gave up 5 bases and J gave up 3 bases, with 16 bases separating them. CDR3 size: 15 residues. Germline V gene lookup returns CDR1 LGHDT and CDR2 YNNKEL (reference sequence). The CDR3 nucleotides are TGTGCCAGCAGCGCACCTCAAGGGGGGCACTATGGCTACACCTTC. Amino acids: CASSAPQGGHYGYTF.

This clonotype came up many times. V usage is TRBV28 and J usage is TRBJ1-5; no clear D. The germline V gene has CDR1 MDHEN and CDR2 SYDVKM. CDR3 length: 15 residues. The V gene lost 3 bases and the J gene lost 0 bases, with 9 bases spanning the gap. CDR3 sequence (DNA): TGTGCCAGCAGTTTTACGGCCTATAGCAATCAGCCCCAGCATTTT. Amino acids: CASSFTAYSNQPQHF.

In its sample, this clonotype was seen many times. The CDR3 sequence: CASSFGERTDTQYF. The CDR3 bases are TGTGCCAGCAGTTTTGGGGAACGCACAGATACGCAGTATTTT. The chain has TRBV12-3 or TRBV12-4 and TRBJ2-3; D is uncertain. This CDR3 has 14 amino acids. V was pared by 3 bases and J by 1 base, with 8 bases between.